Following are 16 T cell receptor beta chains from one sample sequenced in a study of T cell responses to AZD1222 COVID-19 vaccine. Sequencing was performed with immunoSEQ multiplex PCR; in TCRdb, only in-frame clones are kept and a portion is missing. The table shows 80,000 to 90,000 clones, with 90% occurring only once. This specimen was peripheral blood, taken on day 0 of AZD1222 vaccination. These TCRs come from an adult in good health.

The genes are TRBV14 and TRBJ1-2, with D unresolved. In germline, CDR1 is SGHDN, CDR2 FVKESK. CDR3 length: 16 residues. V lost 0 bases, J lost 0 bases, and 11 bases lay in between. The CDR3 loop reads CASSQDTGQANYGYTF. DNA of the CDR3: TGTGCCAGCAGCCAAGATACGGGCCAAGCTAACTATGGCTACACCTTC.

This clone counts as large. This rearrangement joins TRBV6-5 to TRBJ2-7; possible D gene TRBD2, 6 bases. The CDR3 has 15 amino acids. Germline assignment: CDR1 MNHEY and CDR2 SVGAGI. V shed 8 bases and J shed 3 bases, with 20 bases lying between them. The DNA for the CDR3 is TGTGCCAGCGCAACGGGGGTCAGGTCGGGCTACGAGCAGTACTTC. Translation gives CASATGVRSGYEQYF.

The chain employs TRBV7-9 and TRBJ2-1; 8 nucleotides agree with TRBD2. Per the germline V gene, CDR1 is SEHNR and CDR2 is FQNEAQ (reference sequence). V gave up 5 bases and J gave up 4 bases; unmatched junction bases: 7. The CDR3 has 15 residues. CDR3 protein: CASSAAGTSYNEQFF. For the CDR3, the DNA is TGTGCCAGCAGCGCCGCCGGGACTAGTTACAATGAGCAGTTCTTC.

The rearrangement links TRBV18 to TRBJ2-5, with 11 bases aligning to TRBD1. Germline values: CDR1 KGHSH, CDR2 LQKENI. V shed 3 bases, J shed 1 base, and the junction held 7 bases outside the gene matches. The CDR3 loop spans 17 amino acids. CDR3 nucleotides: TGTGCCAGCTCACCTCGAGGGACAGGGGGTGTCCAAGAGACCCAGTACTTC. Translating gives CASSPRGTGGVQETQYF.

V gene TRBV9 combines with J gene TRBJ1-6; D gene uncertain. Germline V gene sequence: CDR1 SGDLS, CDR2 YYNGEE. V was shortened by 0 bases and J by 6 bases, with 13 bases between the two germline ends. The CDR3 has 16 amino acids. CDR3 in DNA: TGTGCCAGCAGCGTAGGAAGGGATGTGTCTAATTCACCCCTCCACTTT. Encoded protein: CASSVGRDVSNSPLHF.

This CDR3 reads CACSTGTFTVGNEQFF. In nucleotides, the CDR3 is TGTGCCTGTAGTACCGGGACCTTCACCGTTGGGAATGAGCAGTTCTTC. The rearrangement links TRBV30 to TRBJ2-1; either TRBD1 or TRBD2 may supply D (5 bases each). Germline values: CDR1 GTSNPN, CDR2 SVGIG (reference sequence). V was pared by 6 bases and J by 7 bases, with 25 bases between. The CDR3 spans 16 residues. Combining the CDR3 with reference TRBV30 and TRBJ2-1 gives the whole variable domain SQTIHQWPATLVQPVGSPLSLECTVEGTSNPNLYWYRQAAGRGLQLLFYSVGIGQISSEVPQNLSASRPQDRQFILSSKKLLLSDSGFYLCACSTGTFTVGNEQFFGPGTRLTVL.

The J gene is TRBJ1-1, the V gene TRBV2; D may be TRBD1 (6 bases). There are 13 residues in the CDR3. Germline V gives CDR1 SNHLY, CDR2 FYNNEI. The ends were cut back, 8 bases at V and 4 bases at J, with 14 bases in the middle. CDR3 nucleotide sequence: TGTGCCAGCGCCTATACAGGGAGCACTGAAGCTTTCTTT. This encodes CASAYTGSTEAFF.

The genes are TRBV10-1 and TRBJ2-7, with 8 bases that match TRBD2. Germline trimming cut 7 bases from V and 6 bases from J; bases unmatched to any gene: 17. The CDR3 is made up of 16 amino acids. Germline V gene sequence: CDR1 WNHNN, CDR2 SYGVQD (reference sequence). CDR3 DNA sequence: TGCGCCAGCATTCCCAAGAAGGGTCGGGAGGGTTGCGAGCAGTACTTC. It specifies CASIPKKGREGCEQYF.

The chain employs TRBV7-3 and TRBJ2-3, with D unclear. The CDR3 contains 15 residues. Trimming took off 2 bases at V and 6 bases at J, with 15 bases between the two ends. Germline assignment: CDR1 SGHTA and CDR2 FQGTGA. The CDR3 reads CASSLLGRLGDTQYF. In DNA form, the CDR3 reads TGTGCCAGCAGCTTATTAGGCAGGCTGGGGGATACGCAGTATTTT.

The chain's CDR3 is CASSYRDMNTEAFF. In DNA, the CDR3 is TGTGCCAGCAGTTACAGGGACATGAACACTGAAGCTTTCTTT. The chain uses TRBV6-6 and TRBJ1-1, with D perhaps matching TRBD1 (6 bases). The V gene's germline CDR1 is MNHNY and CDR2 SVGAGI (reference sequence). The CDR3 length is 14 residues. With 2 bases removed from V and 0 bases from J, the gap between germline ends came to 7 bases.

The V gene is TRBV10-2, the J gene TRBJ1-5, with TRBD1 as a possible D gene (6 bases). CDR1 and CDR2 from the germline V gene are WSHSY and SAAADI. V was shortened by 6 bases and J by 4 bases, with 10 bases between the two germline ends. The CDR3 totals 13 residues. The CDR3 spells CASRGQQNQPQHF. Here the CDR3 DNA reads TGCGCCAGCAGAGGACAGCAAAATCAGCCCCAGCATTTT.

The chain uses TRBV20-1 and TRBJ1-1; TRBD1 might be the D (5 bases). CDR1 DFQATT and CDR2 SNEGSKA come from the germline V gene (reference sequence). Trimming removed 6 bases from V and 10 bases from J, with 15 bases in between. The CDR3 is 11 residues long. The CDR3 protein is CSAQGGFGAFF. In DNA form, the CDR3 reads TGCAGTGCGCAGGGCGGGTTCGGAGCTTTCTTT.

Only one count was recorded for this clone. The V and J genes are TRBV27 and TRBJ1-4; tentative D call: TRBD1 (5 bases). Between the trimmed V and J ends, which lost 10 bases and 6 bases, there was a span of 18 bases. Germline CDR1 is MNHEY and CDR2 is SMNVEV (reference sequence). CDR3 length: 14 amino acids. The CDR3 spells CATRPGVSYEKLFF. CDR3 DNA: TGTGCCACCCGGCCGGGGGTGTCCTATGAAAAACTGTTTTTT.

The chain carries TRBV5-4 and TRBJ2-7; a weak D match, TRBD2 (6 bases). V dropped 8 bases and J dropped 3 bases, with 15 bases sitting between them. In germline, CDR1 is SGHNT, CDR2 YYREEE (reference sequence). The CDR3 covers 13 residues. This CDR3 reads CASSLGGFYEQYF. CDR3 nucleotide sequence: TGTGCCAGTTCTCTCGGGGGATTCTACGAGCAGTACTTC. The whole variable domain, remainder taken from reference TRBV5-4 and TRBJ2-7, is ETGVTQSPTHLIKTRGQQVTLRCSSQSGHNTVSWYQQALGQGPQFIFQYYREEENGRGNFPPRFSGLQFPNYSSELNVNALELDDSALYLCASSLGGFYEQYFGPGTRLTVT.

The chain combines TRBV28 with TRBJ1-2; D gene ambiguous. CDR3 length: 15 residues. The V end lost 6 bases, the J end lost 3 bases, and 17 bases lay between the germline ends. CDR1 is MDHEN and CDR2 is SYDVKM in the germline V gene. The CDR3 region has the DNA TGTGCCAGCAGCATCCCCAGCGATGGAGACTATGGCTACACCTTC. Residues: CASSIPSDGDYGYTF.

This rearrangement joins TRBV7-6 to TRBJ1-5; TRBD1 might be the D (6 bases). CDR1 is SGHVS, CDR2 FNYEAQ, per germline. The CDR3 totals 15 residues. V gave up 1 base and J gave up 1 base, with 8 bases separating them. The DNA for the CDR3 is TGTGCCAGCAGCTTAGGCACAGGGAGCAATCAGCCCCAGCATTTT. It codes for CASSLGTGSNQPQHF.